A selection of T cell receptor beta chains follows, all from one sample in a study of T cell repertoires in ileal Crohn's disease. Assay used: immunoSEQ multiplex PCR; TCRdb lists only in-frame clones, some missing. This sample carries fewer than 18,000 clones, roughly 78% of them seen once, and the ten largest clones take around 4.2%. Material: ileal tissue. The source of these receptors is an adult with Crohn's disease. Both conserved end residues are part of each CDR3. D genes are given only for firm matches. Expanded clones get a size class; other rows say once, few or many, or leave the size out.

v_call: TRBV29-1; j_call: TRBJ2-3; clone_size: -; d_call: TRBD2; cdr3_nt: TGCAGCGTTTGGGGGGGTACGCAGTATTTT; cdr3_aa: CSVWGGTQYF
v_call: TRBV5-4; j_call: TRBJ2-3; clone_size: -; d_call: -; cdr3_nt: TGTGCCAGCAGCTTCTTCAGCACAGATACGCAGTATTTT; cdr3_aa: CASSFFSTDTQYF
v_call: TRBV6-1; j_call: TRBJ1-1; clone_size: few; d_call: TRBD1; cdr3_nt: TGTGCCAGCATCCTGGACAGGGTAAGGACTGAAGCTTTCTTT; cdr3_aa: CASILDRVRTEAFF
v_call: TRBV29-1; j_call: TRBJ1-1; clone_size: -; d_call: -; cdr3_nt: TGCAGCGTTGAAGGCGTAAGGGAGGCTTTCTTT; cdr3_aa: CSVEGVREAFF
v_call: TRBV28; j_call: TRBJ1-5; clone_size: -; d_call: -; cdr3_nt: TGTGCCATCCGGCGGGTTGGCAATCAGCCCCAGCATTTT; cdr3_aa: CAIRRVGNQPQHF
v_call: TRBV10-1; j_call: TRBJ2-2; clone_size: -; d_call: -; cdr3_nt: TGCGCCAGCAGGAGTCAGGGGAACACCGGGGAGCTGTTTTTT; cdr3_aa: CASRSQGNTGELFF
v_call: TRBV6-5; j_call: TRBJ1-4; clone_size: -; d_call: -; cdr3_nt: TGTGCCAGCAAGACGGGTACTGAAAAACTGTTTTTT; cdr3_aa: CASKTGTEKLFF
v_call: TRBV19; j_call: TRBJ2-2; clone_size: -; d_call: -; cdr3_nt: TGTGCCAGTAGTACAGACAGTATCACCGGGGAGCTGTTTTTT; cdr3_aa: CASSTDSITGELFF
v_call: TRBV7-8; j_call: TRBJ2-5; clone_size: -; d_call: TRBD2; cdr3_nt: TGTGCCAGCGAACTAGCGGGCGTAATACAAGAGACCCAGTACTTC; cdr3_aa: CASELAGVIQETQYF
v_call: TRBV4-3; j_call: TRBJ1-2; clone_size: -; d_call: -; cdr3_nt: TGCGCCAGCAGCCAAGGTATTCACTCCGGTCGATCCGATGGCTACACCTTC; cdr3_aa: CASSQGIHSGRSDGYTF
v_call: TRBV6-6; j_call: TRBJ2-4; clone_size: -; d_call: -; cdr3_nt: TGTGCCAGCAGTTACTCACAGGTAGAGGAAAACATTCAGTACTTC; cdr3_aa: CASSYSQVEENIQYF
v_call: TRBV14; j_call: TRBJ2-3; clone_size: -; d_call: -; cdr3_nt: TGTGCCAGCAGCCAAGTGGACAGAGATACGCAGTATTTT; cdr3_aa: CASSQVDRDTQYF
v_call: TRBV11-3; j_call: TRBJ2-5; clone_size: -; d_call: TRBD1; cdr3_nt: TGTGCCAGCAGCCCTTCCTCAGGGGGCGGAGAGACCCAGTACTTC; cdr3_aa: CASSPSSGGGETQYF
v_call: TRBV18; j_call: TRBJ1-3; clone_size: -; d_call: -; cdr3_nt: TGTGCCAGCTCACCGGGGAACAGGGATCTCTCTGGAAACACCATATATTTT; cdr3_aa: CASSPGNRDLSGNTIYF
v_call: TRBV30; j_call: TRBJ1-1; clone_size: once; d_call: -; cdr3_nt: TGTGCCTGGAGGAACACACTGCGGTCGCCCGGCGCCCGGGGGAACACTGAAGCTTTCTTT; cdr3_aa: CAWRNTLRSPGARGNTEAFF
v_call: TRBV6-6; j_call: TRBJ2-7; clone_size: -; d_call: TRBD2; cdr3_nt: TGTGCCAGCAGTTACCTAAAGTTGTCTAGCGGGGAGCAGTACTTC; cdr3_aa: CASSYLKLSSGEQYF
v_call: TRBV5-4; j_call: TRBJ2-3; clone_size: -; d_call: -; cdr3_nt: TGTGCCAGCAGCCGCACAGGCGGTACAGATACGCAGTATTTT; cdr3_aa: CASSRTGGTDTQYF
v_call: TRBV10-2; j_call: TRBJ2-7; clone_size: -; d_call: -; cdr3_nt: TGCGCCAGCAGTGAGTCGTGGGGCCCCTACGAGCAGTACTTC; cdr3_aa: CASSESWGPYEQYF
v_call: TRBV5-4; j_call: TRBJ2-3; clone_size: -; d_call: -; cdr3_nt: TGTGCCAGCAGCTTGGAAACAGGGACAGATACGCAGTATTTT; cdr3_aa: CASSLETGTDTQYF
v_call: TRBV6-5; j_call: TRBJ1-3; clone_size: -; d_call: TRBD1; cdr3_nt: TGTGCCAGCAGTTACTCGACAGGGCCTGGAAACACCATATATTTT; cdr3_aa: CASSYSTGPGNTIYF
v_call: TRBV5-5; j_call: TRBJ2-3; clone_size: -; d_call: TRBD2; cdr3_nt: TGTGCCAGCAGCTTCCAAAGCGGGGGGAGCACAGATACGCAGTATTTT; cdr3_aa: CASSFQSGGSTDTQYF
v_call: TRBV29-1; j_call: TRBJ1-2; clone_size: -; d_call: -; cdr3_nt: TGCAGCGGGAGTAGTCCAAGTGGCTACACCTTC; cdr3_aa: CSGSSPSGYTF
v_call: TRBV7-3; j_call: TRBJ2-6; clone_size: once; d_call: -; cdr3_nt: TGTGCCAGCAGCTCTACTAGGGCCGGCTCTGGGGCCAACGTCCTGACTTTC; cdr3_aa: CASSSTRAGSGANVLTF
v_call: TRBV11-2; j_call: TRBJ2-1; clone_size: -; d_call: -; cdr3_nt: TGTGCCAGCAGCTTTAACTCTGTTGAGCAGTTCTTC; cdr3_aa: CASSFNSVEQFF
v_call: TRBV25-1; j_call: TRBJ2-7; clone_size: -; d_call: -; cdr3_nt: TGTGCCAGCAGTCTAGGCCCTACCTCTTCCTACGAGCAGTACTTC; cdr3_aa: CASSLGPTSSYEQYF
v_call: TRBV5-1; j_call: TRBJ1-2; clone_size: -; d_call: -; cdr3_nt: TGCGCCAGCAGCTTACAGGGAGATGGCTACACCTTC; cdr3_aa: CASSLQGDGYTF
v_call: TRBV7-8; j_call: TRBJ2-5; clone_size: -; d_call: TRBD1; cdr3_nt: TGTGCCAGCAGCCCCAAGACAGGGATCGCGCAAGAGACCCAGTACTTC; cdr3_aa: CASSPKTGIAQETQYF
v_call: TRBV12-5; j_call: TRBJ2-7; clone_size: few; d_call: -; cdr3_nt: TGTGCTAGTGGTCCCGGCTACGAGCAGTACTTC; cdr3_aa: CASGPGYEQYF
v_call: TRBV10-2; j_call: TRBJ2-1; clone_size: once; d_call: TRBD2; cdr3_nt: TGCGCCAGCAGTGAAGTTAGCGGGGACTCCTACAATGAGCAGTTCTTC; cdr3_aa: CASSEVSGDSYNEQFF
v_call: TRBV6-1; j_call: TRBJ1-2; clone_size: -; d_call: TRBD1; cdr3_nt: TGTGCCAGCGTGGGACAGGTATGGGGCTACACCTTC; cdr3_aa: CASVGQVWGYTF
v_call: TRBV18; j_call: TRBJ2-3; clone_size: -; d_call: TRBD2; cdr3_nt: TGTGCCAGCTCGCGCGGGGGGGCTGCAGATACGCAGTATTTT; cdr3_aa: CASSRGGAADTQYF
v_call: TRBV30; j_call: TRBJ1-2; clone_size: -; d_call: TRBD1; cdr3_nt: TGTGCCTGGAGCAGAATCGGGACAGCCGATGGCTACACCTTC; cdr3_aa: CAWSRIGTADGYTF
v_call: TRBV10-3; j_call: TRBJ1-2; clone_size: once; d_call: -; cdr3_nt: TGTGCCAACAAGGCGGGTCAGGACTATGGCTACACCTTC; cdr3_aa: CANKAGQDYGYTF
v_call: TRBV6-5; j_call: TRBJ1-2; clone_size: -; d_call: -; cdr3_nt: TGTGCCAGCAGTGGTGTGGCAGATACTAACTATGGCTACACCTTC; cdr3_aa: CASSGVADTNYGYTF
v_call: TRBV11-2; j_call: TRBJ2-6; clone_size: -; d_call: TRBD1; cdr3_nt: TGTGCCAGCAGCCAGGGGACAGGGGGAGGGTCTGGGGCCAACGTCCTGACTTTC; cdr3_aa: CASSQGTGGGSGANVLTF
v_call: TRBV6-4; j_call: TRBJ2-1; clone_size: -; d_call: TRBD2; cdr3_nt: TGTGCCAGCAGTCTGACTAGCGGGAGGGCCAATGAGCAGTTCTTC; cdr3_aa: CASSLTSGRANEQFF
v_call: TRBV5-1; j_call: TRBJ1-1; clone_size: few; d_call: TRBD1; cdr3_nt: TGCGCCAGCACCCCGGACAGGGGCGGAACTGAAGCTTTCTTT; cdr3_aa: CASTPDRGGTEAFF
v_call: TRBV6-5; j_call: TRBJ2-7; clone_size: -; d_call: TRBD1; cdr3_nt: TGTGCCAGCAGATACTACCGGGACAGGGGACTCGACGAGCAGTACTTC; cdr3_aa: CASRYYRDRGLDEQYF
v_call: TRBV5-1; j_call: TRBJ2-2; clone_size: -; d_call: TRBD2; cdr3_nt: TGCGCCAGCAGTTCTGGGGGGACTAAGAACACCGGGGAGCTGTTTTTT; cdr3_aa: CASSSGGTKNTGELFF
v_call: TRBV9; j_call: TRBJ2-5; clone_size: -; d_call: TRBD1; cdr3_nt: TGTGCCAGCAGCCTTGACAGGGGGCAAGAGACCCAGTACTTC; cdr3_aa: CASSLDRGQETQYF
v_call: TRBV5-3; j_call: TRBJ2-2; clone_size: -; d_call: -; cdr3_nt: TGTGCCAGAAGCTTGGGTGTGAGGAACACCGGGGAGCTGTTTTTT; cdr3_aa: CARSLGVRNTGELFF
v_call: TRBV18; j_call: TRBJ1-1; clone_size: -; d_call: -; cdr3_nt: TGTGCCAGCTCACCGCCAGATACTCAGAGGGAAGCTTTCTTT; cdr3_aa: CASSPPDTQREAFF